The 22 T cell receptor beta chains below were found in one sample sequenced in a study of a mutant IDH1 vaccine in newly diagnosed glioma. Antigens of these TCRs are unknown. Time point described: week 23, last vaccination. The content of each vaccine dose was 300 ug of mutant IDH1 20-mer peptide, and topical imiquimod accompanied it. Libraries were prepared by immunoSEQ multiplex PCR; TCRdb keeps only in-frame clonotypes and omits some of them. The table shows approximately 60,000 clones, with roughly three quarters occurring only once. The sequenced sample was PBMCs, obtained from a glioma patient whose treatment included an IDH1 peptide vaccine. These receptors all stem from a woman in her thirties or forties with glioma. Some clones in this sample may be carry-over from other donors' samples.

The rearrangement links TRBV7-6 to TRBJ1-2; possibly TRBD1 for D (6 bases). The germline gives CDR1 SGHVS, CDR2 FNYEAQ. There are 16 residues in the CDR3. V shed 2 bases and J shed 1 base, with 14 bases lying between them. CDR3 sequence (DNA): TGTGCCAGCAGCTTATACCCAGGCAGGGGTAACTATGGCTACACCTTC. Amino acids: CASSLYPGRGNYGYTF.

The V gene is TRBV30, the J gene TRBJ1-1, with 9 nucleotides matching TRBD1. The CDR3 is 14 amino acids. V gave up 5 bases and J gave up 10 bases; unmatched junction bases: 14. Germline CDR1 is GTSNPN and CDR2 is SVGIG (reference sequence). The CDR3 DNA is TGTGCCTGGGGGGGTCGTGGGCAGGGACAGGGAGCTTTCTTT. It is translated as CAWGGRGQGQGAFF.

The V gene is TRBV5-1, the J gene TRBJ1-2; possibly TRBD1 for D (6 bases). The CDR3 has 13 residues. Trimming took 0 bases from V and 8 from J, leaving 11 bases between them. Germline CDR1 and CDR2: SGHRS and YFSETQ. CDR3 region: CASSLVTGSGYTF. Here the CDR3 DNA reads TGCGCCAGCAGCTTGGTAACAGGGTCCGGCTACACCTTC.

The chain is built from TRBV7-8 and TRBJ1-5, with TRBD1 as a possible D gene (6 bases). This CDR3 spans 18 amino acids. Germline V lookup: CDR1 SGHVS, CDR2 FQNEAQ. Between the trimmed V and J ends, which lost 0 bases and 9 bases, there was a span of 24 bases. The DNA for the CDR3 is TGTGCCAGCAGCTTAGCCCCCCTTGCAGGGACACCGCCGAGGCCCCAGCATTTT. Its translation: CASSLAPLAGTPPRPQHF.

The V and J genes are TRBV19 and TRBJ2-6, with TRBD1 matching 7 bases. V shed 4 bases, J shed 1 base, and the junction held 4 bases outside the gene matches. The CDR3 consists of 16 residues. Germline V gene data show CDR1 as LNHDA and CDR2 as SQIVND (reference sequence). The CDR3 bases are TGTGCCAGTAGTACCCGACAGGGTTCTGGGGCCAACGTCCTGACTTTC. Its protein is CASSTRQGSGANVLTF.

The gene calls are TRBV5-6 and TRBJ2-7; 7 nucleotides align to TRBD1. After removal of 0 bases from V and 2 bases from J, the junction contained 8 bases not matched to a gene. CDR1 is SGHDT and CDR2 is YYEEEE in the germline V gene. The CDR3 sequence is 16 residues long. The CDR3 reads CASSLEWRQGTYEQYF. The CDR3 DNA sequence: TGTGCCAGCAGCTTGGAGTGGCGACAGGGTACCTACGAGCAGTACTTC. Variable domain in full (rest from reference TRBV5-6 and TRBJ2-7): DAGVTQSPTHLIKTRGQQVTLRCSPKSGHDTVSWYQQALGQGPQFIFQYYEEEERQRGNFPDRFSGHQFPNYSSELNVNALLLGDSALYLCASSLEWRQGTYEQYFGPGTRLTVT.

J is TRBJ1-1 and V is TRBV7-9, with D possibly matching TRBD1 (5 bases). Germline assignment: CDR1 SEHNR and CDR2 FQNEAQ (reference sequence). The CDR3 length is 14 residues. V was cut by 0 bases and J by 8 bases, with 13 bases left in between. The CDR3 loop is CASSLAGQGVEAFF. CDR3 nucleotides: TGTGCCAGCAGCTTAGCAGGTCAGGGCGTAGAAGCTTTCTTT.

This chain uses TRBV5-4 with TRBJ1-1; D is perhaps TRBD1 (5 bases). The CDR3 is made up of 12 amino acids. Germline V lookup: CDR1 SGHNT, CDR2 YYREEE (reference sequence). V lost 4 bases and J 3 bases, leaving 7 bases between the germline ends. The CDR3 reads CASSPGDTEAFF. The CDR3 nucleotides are TGTGCCAGCAGCCCGGGGGACACTGAAGCTTTCTTT.

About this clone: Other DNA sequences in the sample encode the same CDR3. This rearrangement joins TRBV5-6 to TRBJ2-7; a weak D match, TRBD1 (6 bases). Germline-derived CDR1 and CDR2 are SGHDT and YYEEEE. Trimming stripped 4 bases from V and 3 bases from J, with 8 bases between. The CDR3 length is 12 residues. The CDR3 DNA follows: TGTGCCAGCAGCCTAGGGGGCTACGAGCAGTACTTC. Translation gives CASSLGGYEQYF.

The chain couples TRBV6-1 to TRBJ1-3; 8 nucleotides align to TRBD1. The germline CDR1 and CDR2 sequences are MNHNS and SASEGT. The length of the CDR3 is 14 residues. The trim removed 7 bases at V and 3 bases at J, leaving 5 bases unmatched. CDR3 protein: CASKKQGVGNTIYF. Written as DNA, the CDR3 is TGTGCCAGCAAAAAACAGGGGGTTGGAAACACCATATATTTT.

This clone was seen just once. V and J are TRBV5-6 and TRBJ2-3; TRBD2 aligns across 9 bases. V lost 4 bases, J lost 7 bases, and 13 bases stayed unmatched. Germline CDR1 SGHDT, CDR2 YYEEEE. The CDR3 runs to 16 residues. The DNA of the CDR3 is TGTGCCAGCAGCAATGGGATGGCGGGGGGGCCGAATACGCAGTATTTT. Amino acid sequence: CASSNGMAGGPNTQYF.

CDR3 region: CASAPYSDGSQYF. CDR3 coding DNA: TGTGCCAGCGCACCTTACTCCGACGGGTCTCAATACTTC. The V gene is TRBV6-6, the J gene TRBJ2-7; D is unclear. V gave up 8 bases and J gave up 13 bases, with 24 bases separating them. This CDR3 contains 13 residues. The germline V gene has CDR1 MNHNY and CDR2 SVGAGI (reference sequence).

The CDR3 is CASSLDGRANYGYTF. The DNA of the CDR3 is TGCGCCAGCAGCTTGGATGGCAGGGCCAACTATGGCTACACCTTC. The chain has TRBV5-1 and TRBJ1-2; perhaps TRBD1 as D (5 bases). The germline V gene has CDR1 SGHRS and CDR2 YFSETQ. The CDR3 totals 15 residues. Trimming removed 0 bases at V and 2 bases at J, with 11 bases between.

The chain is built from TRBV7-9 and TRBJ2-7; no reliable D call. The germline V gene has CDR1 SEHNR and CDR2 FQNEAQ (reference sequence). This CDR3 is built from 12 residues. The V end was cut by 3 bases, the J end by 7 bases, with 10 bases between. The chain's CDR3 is CASSLEPREQYF. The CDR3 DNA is TGTGCCAGCAGCTTGGAGCCTCGGGAGCAGTACTTC. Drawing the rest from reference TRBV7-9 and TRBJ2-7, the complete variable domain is DTGVSQNPRHKITKRGQNVTFRCDPISEHNRLYWYRQTLGQGPEFLTYFQNEAQLEKSRLLSDRFSAERPKGSFSTLEIQRTEQGDSAMYLCASSLEPREQYFGPGTRLTVT.

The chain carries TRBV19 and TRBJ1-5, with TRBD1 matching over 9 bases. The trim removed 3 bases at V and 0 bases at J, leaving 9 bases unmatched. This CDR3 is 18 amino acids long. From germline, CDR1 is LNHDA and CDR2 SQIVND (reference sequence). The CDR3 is CASSMTGTGPYSNQPQHF. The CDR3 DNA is TGTGCCAGTAGTATGACCGGGACAGGGCCGTATAGCAATCAGCCCCAGCATTTT. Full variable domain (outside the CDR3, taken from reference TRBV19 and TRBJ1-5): DGGITQSPKYLFRKEGQNVTLSCEQNLNHDAMYWYRQDPGQGLRLIYYSQIVNDFQKGDIAEGYSVSREKKESFPLTVTSAQKNPTAFYLCASSMTGTGPYSNQPQHFGDGTRLSIL.

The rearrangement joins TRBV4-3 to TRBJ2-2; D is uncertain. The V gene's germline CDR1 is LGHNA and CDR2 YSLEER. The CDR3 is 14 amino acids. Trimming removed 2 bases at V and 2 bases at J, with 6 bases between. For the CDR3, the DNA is TGCGCCAGCAGCCAAACCGCTAACACCGGGGAGCTGTTTTTT. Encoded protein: CASSQTANTGELFF.

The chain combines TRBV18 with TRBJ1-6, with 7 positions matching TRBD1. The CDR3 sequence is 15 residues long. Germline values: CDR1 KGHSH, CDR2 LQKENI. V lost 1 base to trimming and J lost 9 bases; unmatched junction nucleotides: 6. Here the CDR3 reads CASSPLGTAGSPLHF. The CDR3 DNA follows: TGTGCCAGCTCACCACTAGGGACAGCGGGTTCACCCCTCCACTTT.

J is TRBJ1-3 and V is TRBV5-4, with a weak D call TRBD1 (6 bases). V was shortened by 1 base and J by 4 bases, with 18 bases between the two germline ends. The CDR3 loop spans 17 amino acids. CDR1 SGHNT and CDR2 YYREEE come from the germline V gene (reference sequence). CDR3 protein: CASSLLSPGVGGNTIYF. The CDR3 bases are TGTGCCAGCAGCTTGTTGTCGCCAGGGGTTGGAGGAAACACCATATATTTT.

The CDR3 DNA reads TGCGCCAGCAGCATCACAGGGACGAGCTCTGGGGCCAACGTCCTGACTTTC. This codes for CASSITGTSSGANVLTF. The chain joins TRBV5-1 to TRBJ2-6; TRBD1 might be the D (6 bases). The CDR3 consists of 17 residues. Germline V gene lookup returns CDR1 SGHRS and CDR2 YFSETQ. Trimming took off 4 bases at V and 0 bases at J, with 14 bases between the two ends. The complete variable domain, with remaining parts taken from reference TRBV5-1 and TRBJ2-6, reads KAGVTQTPRYLIKTRGQQVTLSCSPISGHRSVSWYQQTPGQGLQFLFEYFSETQRNKGNFPGRFSGRQFSNSRSEMNVSTLELGDSALYLCASSITGTSSGANVLTFGAGSRLTVL.

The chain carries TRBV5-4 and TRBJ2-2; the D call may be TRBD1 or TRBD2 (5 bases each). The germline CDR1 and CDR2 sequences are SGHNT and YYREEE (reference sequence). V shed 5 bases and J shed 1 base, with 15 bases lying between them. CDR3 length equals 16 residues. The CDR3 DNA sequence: TGTGCCAGCAGAAATCAGAGGGACGAGAACACCGGGGAGCTGTTTTTT. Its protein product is CASRNQRDENTGELFF.

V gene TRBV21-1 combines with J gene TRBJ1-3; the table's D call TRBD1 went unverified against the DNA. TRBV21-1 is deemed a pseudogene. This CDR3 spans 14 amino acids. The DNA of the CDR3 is TGTGCCAGTCCTGGGCCTCGCTCTGGAAACACCATATATTTT. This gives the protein CASPGPRSGNTIYF.

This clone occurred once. This chain's CDR3 is CASRLLSGGAEAFF. CDR3 DNA: TGTGCCAGTAGGCTTTTGAGCGGTGGAGCTGAAGCTTTCTTT. The gene calls are TRBV19 and TRBJ1-1; D is uncertain. V lost 6 bases and J lost 6, with 17 bases in between. The germline gives CDR1 LNHDA, CDR2 SQIVND (reference sequence). The CDR3 is 14 amino acids.